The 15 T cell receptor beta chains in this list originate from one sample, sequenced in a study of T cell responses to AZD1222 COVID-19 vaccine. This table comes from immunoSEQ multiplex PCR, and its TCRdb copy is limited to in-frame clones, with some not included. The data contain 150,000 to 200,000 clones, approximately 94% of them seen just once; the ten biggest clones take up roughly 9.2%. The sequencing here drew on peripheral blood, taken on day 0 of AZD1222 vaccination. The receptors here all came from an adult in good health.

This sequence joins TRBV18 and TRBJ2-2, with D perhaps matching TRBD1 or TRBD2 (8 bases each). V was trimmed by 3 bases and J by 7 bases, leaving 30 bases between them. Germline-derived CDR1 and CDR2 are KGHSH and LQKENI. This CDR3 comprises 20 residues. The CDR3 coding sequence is TGTGCCAGCTCACCTACACGACAGGGGCGGTCAAGCGGGAGCATCGGGGAGCTGTTTTTT. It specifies CASSPTRQGRSSGSIGELFF.

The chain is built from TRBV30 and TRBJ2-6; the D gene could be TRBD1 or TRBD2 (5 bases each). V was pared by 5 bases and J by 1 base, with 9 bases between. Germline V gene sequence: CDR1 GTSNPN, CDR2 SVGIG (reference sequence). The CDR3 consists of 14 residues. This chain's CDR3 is CAWSWGSGANVLTF. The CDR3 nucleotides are TGTGCCTGGTCCTGGGGGTCTGGGGCCAACGTCCTGACTTTC.

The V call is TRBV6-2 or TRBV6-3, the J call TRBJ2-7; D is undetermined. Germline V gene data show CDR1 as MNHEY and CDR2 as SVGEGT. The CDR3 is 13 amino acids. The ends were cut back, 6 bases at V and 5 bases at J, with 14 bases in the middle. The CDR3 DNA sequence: TGTGCCAGCAGCCTGGACGGTCCGAACGAGCAGTACTTC. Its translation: CASSLDGPNEQYF.

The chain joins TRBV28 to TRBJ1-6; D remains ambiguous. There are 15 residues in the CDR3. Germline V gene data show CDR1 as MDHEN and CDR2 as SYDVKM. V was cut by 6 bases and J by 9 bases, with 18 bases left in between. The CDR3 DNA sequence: TGTGCCAGCAGCCCCTCGTTTGCCGGCCCTTCACCCCTCCACTTT. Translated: CASSPSFAGPSPLHF.

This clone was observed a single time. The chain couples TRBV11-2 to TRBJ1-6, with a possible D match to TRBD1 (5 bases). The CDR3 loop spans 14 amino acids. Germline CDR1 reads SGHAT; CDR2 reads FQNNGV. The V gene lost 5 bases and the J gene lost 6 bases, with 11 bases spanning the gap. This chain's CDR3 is CASSLHGGNSPLHF. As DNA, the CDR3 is TGTGCCAGCAGCCTCCACGGGGGTAATTCACCCCTCCACTTT.

As DNA, the CDR3 is TGTGCCAGCAGCGTAACGGCCGGGGAGCTGTTTTTT. Protein sequence: CASSVTAGELFF. The chain couples TRBV9 to TRBJ2-2; D is unresolved. The V gene lost 1 base and the J gene lost 6 bases, with 4 bases spanning the gap. CDR1 and CDR2 from the germline V gene are SGDLS and YYNGEE. This CDR3 is 12 amino acids long.

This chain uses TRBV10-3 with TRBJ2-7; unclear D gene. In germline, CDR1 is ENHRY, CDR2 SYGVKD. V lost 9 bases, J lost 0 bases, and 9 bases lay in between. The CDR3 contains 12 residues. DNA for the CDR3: TGTGCCATACGGAGAAGCTCCTACGAGCAGTACTTC. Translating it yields CAIRRSSYEQYF.

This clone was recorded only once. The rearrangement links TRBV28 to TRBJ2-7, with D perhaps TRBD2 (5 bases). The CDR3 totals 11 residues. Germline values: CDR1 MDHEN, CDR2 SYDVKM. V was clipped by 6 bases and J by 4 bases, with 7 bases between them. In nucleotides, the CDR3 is TGTGCCAGCAGGGACTGGTACGAGCAGTACTTC. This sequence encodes CASRDWYEQYF.

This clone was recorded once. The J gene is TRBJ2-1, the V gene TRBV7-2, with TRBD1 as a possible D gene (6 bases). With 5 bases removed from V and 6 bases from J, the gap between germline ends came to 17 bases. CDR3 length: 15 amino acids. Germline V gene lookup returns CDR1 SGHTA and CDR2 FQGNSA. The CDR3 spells CASSLRTARSNEQFF. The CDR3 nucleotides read TGTGCCAGCAGCCTAAGGACAGCGCGTTCCAATGAGCAGTTCTTC.

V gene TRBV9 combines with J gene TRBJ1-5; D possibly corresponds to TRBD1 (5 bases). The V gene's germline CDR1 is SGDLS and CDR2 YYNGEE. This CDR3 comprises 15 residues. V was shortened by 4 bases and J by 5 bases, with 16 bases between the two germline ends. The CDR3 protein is CASSPHGAVDQPQHF. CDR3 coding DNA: TGTGCCAGCAGCCCCCACGGGGCAGTAGATCAGCCCCAGCATTTT.

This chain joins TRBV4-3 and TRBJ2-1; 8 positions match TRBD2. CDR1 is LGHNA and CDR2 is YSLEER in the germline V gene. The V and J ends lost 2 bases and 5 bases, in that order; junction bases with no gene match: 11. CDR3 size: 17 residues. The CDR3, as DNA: TGCGCCAGCAGCCAATGGTCCCTTGCGGGAGGTGACAATGAGCAGTTCTTC. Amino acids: CASSQWSLAGGDNEQFF.

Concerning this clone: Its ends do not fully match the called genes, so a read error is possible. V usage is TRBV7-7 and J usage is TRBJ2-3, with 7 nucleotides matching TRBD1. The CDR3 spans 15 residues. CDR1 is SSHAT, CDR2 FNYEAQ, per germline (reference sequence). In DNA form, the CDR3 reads TGTGCTAGCAGCTTAGGCGACAGGGAAACAGATACGCAGTATTTT. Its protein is CASSLGDRETDTQYF.

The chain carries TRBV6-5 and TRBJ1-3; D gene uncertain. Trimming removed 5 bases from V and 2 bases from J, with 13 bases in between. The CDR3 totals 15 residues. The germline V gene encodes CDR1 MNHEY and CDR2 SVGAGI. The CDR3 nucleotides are TGTGCCAGCAGTAGAGTCGGGGATCCTGGAAACACCATATATTTT. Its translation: CASSRVGDPGNTIYF.

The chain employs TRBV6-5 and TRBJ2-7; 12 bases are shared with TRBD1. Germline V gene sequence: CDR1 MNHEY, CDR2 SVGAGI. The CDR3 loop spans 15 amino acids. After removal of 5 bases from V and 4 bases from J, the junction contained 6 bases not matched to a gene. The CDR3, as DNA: TGTGCCAGCAGTCCCGGGACAGGGGGCAGTTACGAGCAGTACTTC. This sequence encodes CASSPGTGGSYEQYF.

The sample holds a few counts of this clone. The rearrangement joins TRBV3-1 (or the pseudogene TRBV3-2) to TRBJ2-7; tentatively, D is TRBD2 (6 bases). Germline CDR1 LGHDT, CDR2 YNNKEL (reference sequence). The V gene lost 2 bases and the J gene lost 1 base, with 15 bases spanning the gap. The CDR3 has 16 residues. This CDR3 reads CASSQIPGLGSYEQYF. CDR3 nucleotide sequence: TGTGCCAGCAGCCAAATTCCGGGACTGGGGTCCTACGAGCAGTACTTC.